This TCR beta chain was captured in a study of blood T cell repertoires in COVID-19. Study information: Sites in the United States, Italy and Spain provided acute and convalescent COVID-19 samples. PBMCs, B-cell-depleted T cells, or T cells were the source of the cDNA or gDNA that made up the material.

Authors' methods: Amplification from reference gene primers served as the basis for estimated nucleated cell counts. Some clones are missing from TCRdb's copy, which holds only in-frame ones; the method was immunoSEQ multiplex PCR. V and J calls and clone size are given by that table; D and trimming were obtained from the DNA. Here the sample spans about 210,000 clones, approximately 86% being singletons. Germline V gives CDR1 MNHEY, CDR2 SMNVEV (reference sequence). This CDR3 has 16 residues. Trimming cost V 3 bases and J 1 base; bases outside gene matches: 1. This sequence was found in a man in his sixties with acute or convalescent COVID-19. The chain couples TRBV27 to TRBJ2-3; 13 nucleotides line up with TRBD2. Material: peripheral blood. The CDR3 spells CASSFGLAGGTDTQYF. CDR3 nucleotides: TGTGCCAGCAGTTTTGGACTAGCGGGGGGCACAGATACGCAGTATTTT.